Sequencing of this TCR beta chain was carried out in a study of technical replicates of blood from several donors. Sequenced by immunoSEQ multiplex PCR; TCRdb stores in-frame clones only, minus some. The top ten hold 0.37% of the sample, which has 60,000 to 95,000 clones, 91% seen once. V trimming: 5 bases; J trimming: 3 bases; junction bases outside the gene matches: 11. The CDR3 loop spans 17 amino acids. From germline, CDR1 is LNHDA and CDR2 SQIVND (reference sequence). This clone has only one observation. What was sequenced was T cells isolated from PBMCs. The source is a human donor in good health. Some clones in this sample may be carry-over from other donors' samples. This rearrangement joins TRBV19 to TRBJ2-7; 12 bases are a match to TRBD1. The CDR3 region has the DNA TGTGCCAGTAGTGCAGGGACAGGGGGCGCATGGGTCTACGAGCAGTACTTC. This codes for CASSAGTGGAWVYEQYF.